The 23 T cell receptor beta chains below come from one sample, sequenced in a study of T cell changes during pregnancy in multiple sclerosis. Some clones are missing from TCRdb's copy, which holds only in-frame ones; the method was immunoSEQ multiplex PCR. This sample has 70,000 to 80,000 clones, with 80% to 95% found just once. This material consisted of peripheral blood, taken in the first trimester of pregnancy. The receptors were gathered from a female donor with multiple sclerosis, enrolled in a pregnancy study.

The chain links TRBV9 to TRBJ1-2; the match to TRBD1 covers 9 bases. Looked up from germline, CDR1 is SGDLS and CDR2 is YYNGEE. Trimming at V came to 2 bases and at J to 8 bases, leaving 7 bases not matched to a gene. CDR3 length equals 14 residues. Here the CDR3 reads CASSVGTGLAGYTF. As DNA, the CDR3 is TGTGCCAGCAGCGTCGGGACAGGGCTCGCGGGCTACACCTTC.

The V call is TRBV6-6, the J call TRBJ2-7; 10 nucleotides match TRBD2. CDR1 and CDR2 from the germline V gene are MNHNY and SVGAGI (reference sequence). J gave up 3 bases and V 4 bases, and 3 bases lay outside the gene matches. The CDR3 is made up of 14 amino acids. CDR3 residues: CASSLAGGRYEQYF. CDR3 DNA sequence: TGTGCCAGCAGTTTAGCGGGGGGACGCTACGAGCAGTACTTC.

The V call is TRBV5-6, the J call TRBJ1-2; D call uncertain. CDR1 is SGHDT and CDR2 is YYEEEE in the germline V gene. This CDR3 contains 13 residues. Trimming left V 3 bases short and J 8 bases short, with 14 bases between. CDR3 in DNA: TGTGCCAGCAGCTGGGAGGAGGATCAAGGCTACACCTTC. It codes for CASSWEEDQGYTF.

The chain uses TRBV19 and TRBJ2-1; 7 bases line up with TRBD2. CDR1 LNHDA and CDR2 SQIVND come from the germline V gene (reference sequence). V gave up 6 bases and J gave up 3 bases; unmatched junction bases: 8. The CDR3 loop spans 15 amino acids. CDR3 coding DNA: TGTGCCAGTAGCAATAGCGGCGGGGGCTACAATGAGCAGTTCTTC. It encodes CASSNSGGGYNEQFF.

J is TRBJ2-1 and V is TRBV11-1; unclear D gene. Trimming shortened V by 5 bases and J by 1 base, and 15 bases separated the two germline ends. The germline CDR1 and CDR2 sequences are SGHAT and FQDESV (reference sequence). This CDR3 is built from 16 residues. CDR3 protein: CASSHRDRGSYNEQFF. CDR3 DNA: TGTGCCAGCAGCCACCGTGACCGCGGATCCTACAATGAGCAGTTCTTC. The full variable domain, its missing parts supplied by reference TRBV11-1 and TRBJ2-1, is EAEVAQSPRYKITEKSQAVAFWCDPISGHATLYWYRQILGQGPELLVQFQDESVVDDSQLPKDRFSAERLKGVDSTLKIQPAELGDSAMYLCASSHRDRGSYNEQFFGPGTRLTVL.

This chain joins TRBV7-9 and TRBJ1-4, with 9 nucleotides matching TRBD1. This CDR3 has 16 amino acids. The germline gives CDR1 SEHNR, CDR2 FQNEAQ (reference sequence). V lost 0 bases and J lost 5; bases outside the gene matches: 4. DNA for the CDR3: TGTGCCAGCAGCTTAGCAACAGGGGGCCGAAATGAAAAACTGTTTTTT. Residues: CASSLATGGRNEKLFF.

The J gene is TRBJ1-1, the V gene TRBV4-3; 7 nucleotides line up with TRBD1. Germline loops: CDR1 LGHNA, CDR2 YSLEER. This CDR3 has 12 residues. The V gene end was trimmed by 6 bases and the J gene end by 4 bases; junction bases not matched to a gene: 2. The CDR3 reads CASRNRGTEAFF. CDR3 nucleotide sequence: TGCGCCAGCAGGAACAGGGGCACTGAAGCTTTCTTT.

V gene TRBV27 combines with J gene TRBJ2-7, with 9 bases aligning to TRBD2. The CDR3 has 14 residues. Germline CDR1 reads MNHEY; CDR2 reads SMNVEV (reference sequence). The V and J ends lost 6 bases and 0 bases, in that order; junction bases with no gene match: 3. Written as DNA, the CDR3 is TGTGCCAGCAGGCAGCGGGAGGTCTCCTACGAGCAGTACTTC. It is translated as CASRQREVSYEQYF.

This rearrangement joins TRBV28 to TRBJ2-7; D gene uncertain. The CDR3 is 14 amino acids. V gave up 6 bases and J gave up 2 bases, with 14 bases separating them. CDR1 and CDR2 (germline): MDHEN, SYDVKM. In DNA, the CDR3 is TGTGCCAGCAGCCGTCGCCAGAGGACCTACGAGCAGTACTTC. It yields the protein CASSRRQRTYEQYF.

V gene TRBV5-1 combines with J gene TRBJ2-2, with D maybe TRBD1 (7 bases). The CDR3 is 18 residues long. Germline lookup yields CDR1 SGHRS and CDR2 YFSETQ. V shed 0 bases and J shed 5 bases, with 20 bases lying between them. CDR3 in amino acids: CASSLVRDSFVGTGELFF. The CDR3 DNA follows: TGCGCCAGCAGCTTGGTGCGGGACAGCTTTGTTGGAACCGGGGAGCTGTTTTTT.

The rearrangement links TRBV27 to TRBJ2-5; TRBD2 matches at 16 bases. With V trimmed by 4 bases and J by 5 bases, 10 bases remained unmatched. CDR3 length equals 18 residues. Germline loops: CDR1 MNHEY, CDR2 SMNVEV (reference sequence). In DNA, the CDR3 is TGTGCCAGCAGTTCCCGAGGGACTAGCGGGAGGGGAGGGGAGACCCAGTACTTC. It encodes CASSSRGTSGRGGETQYF.

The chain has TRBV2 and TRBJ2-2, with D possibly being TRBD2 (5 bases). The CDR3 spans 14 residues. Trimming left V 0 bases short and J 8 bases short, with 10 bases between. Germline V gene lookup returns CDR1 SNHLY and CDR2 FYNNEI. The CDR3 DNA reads TGTGCCAGCAGTGAAGCGCGGGTACGAGGGGAGCTGTTTTTT. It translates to CASSEARVRGELFF.

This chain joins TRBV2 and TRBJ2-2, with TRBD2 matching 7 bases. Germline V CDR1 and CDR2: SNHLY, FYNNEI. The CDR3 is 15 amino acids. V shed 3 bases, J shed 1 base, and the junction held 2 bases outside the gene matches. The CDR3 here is CASSETSWNTGELFF. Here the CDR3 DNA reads TGTGCCAGCAGTGAGACTAGCTGGAACACCGGGGAGCTGTTTTTT.

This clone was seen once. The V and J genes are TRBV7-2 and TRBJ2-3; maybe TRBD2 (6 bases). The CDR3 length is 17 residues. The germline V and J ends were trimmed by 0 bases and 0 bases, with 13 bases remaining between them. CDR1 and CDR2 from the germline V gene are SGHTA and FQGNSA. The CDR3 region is CASSLAGLSFSTDTQYF. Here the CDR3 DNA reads TGTGCCAGCAGCTTAGCGGGACTCTCGTTTAGCACAGATACGCAGTATTTT.

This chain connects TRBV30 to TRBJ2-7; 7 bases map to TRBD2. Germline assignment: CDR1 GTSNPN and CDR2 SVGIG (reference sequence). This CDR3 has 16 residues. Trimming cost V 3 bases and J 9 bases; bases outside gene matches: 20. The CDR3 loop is CAWSSTGAGLPWAQYF. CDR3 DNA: TGTGCCTGGAGCTCAACAGGCGCGGGACTACCTTGGGCGCAGTACTTC.

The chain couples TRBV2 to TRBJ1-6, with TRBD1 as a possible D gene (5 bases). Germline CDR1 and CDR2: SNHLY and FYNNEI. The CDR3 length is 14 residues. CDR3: CGTKGESYNSPLHF. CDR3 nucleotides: TGTGGCACTAAAGGGGAATCCTATAATTCACCCCTCCACTTT.

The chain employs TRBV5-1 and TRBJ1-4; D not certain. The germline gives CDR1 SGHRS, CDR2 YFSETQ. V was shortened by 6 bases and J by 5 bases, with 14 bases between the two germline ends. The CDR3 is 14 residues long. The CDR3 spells CASTLQGLNEKLFF. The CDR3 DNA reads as TGCGCCAGCACACTGCAAGGACTCAATGAAAAACTGTTTTTT.

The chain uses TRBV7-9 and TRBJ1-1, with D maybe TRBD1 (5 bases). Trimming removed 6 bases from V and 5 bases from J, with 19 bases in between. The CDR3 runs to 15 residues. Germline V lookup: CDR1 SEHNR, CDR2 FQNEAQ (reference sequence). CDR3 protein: CASSKATGRGTEAFF. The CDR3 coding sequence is TGTGCCAGCAGTAAAGCCACGGGGAGGGGAACTGAAGCTTTCTTT. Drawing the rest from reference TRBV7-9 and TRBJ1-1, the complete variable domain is DTGVSQNPRHKITKRGQNVTFRCDPISEHNRLYWYRQTLGQGPEFLTYFQNEAQLEKSRLLSDRFSAERPKGSFSTLEIQRTEQGDSAMYLCASSKATGRGTEAFFGQGTRLTVV.

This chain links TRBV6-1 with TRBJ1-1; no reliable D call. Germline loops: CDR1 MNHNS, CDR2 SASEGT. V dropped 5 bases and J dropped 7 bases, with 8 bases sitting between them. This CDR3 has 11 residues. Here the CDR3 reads CASSRHLEAFF. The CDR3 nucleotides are TGTGCCAGCAGTAGACATCTTGAAGCTTTCTTT.

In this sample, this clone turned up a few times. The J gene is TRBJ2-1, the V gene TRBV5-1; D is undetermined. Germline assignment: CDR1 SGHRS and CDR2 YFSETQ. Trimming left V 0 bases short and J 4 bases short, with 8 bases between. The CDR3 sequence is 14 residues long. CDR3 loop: CASSLGNSYNEQFF. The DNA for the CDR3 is TGCGCCAGCAGCTTGGGTAATTCTTACAATGAGCAGTTCTTC.

In nucleotides, the CDR3 is TGTGCCAGCAGCCCCTTTCGTGCAGGGCAGTTCTTC. The encoded protein is CASSPFRAGQFF. The chain uses TRBV9 and TRBJ2-1; D ambiguous. The germline gives CDR1 SGDLS, CDR2 YYNGEE. V lost 4 bases and J 12 bases, leaving 14 bases between the germline ends. The CDR3 runs to 12 residues.

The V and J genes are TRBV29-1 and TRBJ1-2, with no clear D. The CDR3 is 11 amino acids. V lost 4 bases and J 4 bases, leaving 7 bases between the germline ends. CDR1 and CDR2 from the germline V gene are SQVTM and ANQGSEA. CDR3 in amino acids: CSVALSYGYTF. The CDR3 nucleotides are TGCAGCGTTGCCCTGAGCTATGGCTACACCTTC.

CDR3 sequence (DNA): TGTGCCAGCTCACCATCATCAATCCGAAGGGAGGGCATATATTTT. Translation gives CASSPSSIRREGIYF. The J gene is TRBJ1-3, the V gene TRBV18; D gene uncertain. CDR3 size: 15 residues. The ends were cut back, 2 bases at V and 12 bases at J, with 20 bases in the middle. Germline V gene data show CDR1 as KGHSH and CDR2 as LQKENI.